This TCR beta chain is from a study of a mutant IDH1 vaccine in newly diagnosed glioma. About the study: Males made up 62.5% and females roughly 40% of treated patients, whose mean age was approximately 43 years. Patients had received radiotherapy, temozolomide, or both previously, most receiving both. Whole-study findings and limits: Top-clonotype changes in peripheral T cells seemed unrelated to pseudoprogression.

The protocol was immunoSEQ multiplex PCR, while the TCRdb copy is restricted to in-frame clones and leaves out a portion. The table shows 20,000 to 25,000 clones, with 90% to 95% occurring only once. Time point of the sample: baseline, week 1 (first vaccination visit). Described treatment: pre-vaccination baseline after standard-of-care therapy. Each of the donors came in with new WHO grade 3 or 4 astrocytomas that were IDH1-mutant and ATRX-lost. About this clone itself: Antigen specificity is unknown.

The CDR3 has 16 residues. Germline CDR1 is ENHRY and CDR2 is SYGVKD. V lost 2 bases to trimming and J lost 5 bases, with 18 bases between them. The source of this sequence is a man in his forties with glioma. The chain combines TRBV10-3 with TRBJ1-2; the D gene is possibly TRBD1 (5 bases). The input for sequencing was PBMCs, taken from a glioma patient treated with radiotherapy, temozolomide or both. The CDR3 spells CAISESRQGGGYGYTF. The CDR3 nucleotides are TGTGCCATCAGTGAGAGTAGGCAGGGCGGCGGGTATGGCTACACCTTC.